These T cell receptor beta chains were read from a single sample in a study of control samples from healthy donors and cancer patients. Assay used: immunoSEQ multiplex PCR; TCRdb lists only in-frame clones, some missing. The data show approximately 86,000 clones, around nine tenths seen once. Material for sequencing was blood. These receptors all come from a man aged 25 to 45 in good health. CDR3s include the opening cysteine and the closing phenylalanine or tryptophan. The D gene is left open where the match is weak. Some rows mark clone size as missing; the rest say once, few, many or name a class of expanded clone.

cdr3_nt: TGTGCCTGGAGTGTACCGAGCCAGGGCAATCAGCCCCAGCATTTT
cdr3_aa: CAWSVPSQGNQPQHF
cdr3_length: 15
d_call: .
clone_size: .
v_call: TRBV30
j_call: TRBJ1-5

cdr3_nt: TGTGCCAGCAGTGGCACAGGGTACGGCTACACCTTC
cdr3_aa: CASSGTGYGYTF
cdr3_length: 12
d_call: .
clone_size: .
v_call: TRBV25-1
j_call: TRBJ1-2

cdr3_nt: TGTGCCAGCAGTTTAATGGGTTTGGGAGGGATTTACAATGAGCAGTTCTTC
cdr3_aa: CASSLMGLGGIYNEQFF
cdr3_length: 17
d_call: TRBD2
clone_size: .
v_call: TRBV27
j_call: TRBJ2-1

cdr3_nt: TGTGCCAGTAGTATCAGGACGGAGAACTATGGCTACACCTTC
cdr3_aa: CASSIRTENYGYTF
cdr3_length: 14
d_call: .
clone_size: once
v_call: TRBV19
j_call: TRBJ1-2

cdr3_nt: TGTGCTCTCGGAGGGGGGACAGGGAGAGTCCCCCAGTACTTC
cdr3_aa: CALGGGTGRVPQYF
cdr3_length: 14
d_call: TRBD1
clone_size: .
v_call: TRBV2
j_call: TRBJ2-5

cdr3_nt: TGTGCCATCAGTGAGTCGGGAAGCGGGACCACAGATACGCAGTATTTT
cdr3_aa: CAISESGSGTTDTQYF
cdr3_length: 16
d_call: TRBD2
clone_size: .
v_call: TRBV10-3
j_call: TRBJ2-3

cdr3_nt: TGTGCCAGTAGTCCAGGGGCGGCTAACTATGGCTACACCTTC
cdr3_aa: CASSPGAANYGYTF
cdr3_length: 14
d_call: .
clone_size: .
v_call: TRBV19
j_call: TRBJ1-2

cdr3_nt: TGCGCCAGCAGTCGGGACAGGGGAGGGAGTGAGCAGTTCTTC
cdr3_aa: CASSRDRGGSEQFF
cdr3_length: 14
d_call: TRBD1
clone_size: .
v_call: TRBV5-1
j_call: TRBJ2-1

cdr3_nt: TGTGCCACCAGTGATTCACTAGCGGGGGGGCTCTACAATGAGCAGTTCTTC
cdr3_aa: CATSDSLAGGLYNEQFF
cdr3_length: 17
d_call: TRBD2
clone_size: .
v_call: TRBV24-1
j_call: TRBJ2-1

cdr3_nt: TGTGCCAGCAGTCTCCGAACTTTGGGGGCTGAAGCTTTCTTT
cdr3_aa: CASSLRTLGAEAFF
cdr3_length: 14
d_call: .
clone_size: .
v_call: TRBV6-6
j_call: TRBJ1-1

cdr3_nt: TGTGCCAGCAGCTTGGGGCTAGCGGGGAGCACAGATACGCAGTATTTT
cdr3_aa: CASSLGLAGSTDTQYF
cdr3_length: 16
d_call: TRBD2
clone_size: .
v_call: TRBV5-4
j_call: TRBJ2-3

cdr3_nt: TGTGCCAGCAGTAAAACTAGCGGGGACGATGAGCAGTTCTTC
cdr3_aa: CASSKTSGDDEQFF
cdr3_length: 14
d_call: TRBD2
clone_size: .
v_call: TRBV28
j_call: TRBJ2-1

cdr3_nt: TGTGCCAGTAGCCCCGGCGGGTACTATGGCTACACCTTC
cdr3_aa: CASSPGGYYGYTF
cdr3_length: 13
d_call: .
clone_size: .
v_call: TRBV19
j_call: TRBJ1-2

cdr3_nt: TGTGCTAGCAGCGTGACTAGCGGGGGAATGGGGACCCAGTACTTC
cdr3_aa: CASSVTSGGMGTQYF
cdr3_length: 15
d_call: TRBD2
clone_size: .
v_call: TRBV7-7
j_call: TRBJ2-5

cdr3_nt: TGTGCCACCAGTGCCGGGACAGGGAGGGTCACTGAAGCTTTCTTT
cdr3_aa: CATSAGTGRVTEAFF
cdr3_length: 15
d_call: TRBD1
clone_size: .
v_call: TRBV24-1
j_call: TRBJ1-1

cdr3_nt: TGCGCCAGCAGCTTGGGGAGGGCGGCCTATGGCTACACCTTC
cdr3_aa: CASSLGRAAYGYTF
cdr3_length: 14
d_call: .
clone_size: .
v_call: TRBV5-1
j_call: TRBJ1-2

cdr3_nt: TGTGCCAGCAGCTTCGGACAGGGCAGTGGCTACACCTTC
cdr3_aa: CASSFGQGSGYTF
cdr3_length: 13
d_call: TRBD1
clone_size: .
v_call: TRBV2
j_call: TRBJ1-2

cdr3_nt: TGTGCCATCAGGCCTGGGACGGCGAACACTGAAGCTTTCTTT
cdr3_aa: CAIRPGTANTEAFF
cdr3_length: 14
d_call: .
clone_size: .
v_call: TRBV10-3
j_call: TRBJ1-1

cdr3_nt: TGTGCCAGCAGGCCGACCGGGACCCCCAAAGAGACCCAGTACTTC
cdr3_aa: CASRPTGTPKETQYF
cdr3_length: 15
d_call: .
clone_size: .
v_call: TRBV6-5
j_call: TRBJ2-5